This T cell receptor beta chain was documented in a study of T-cell reconstitution after alpha-beta-depleted transplantation in children. This clonotype appeared many times. What it recognizes is unknown. Germline V CDR1 and CDR2: ENHRY, SYGVKD. The CDR3 extends over 16 amino acids. V was cut by 3 bases and J by 3 bases, with 15 bases left in between. The study, taken as a whole, reports: T-cell counts and diversity at one year following transplant were attributed mainly to newly produced T cells. By about two months after transplant, alpha-beta T cells reportedly arose from several hundred graft clones that had expanded.

The library targeted TCRbeta and was prepared with unique molecular identifiers. TCRdb itself ran the PCR reads through MiXCR, one entry per CDR3 protein. The data contain about 16,000 distinct CDR3 sequences, roughly 4.7% of them singletons. The chain has TRBV10-3 and TRBJ1-5; D remains unclear. The input for sequencing was PBMCs, taken before TCRalphabeta/CD19-depleted stem cell transplant. The source of this sequence is a boy younger than 18 with acute lymphoblastic leukemia, due to receive a stem cell transplant. The CDR3 here is CAISDGGSLFNQPQHF. CDR3 sequence (DNA): TGTGCCATCAGTGATGGTGGCAGCCTATTCAATCAGCCCCAGCATTTT.